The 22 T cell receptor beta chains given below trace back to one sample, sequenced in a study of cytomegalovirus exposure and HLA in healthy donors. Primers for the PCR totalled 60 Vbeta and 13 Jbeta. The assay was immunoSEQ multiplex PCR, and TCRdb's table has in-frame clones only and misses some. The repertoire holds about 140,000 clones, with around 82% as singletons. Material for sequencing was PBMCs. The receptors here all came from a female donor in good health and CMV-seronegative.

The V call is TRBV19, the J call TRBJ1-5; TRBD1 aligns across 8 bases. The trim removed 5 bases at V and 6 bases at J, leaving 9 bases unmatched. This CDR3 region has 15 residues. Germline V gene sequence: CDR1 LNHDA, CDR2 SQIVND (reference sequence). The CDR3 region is CASSDRAGGLQPQHF. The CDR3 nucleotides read TGTGCCAGTAGTGACAGGGCAGGGGGCCTTCAGCCCCAGCATTTT.

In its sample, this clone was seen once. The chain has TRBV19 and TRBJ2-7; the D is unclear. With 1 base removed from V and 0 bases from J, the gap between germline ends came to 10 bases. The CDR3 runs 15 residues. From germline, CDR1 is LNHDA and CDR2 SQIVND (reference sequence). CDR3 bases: TGTGCCAGTAGTATAGGCCAGCACAGCTCCTACGAGCAGTACTTC. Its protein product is CASSIGQHSSYEQYF.

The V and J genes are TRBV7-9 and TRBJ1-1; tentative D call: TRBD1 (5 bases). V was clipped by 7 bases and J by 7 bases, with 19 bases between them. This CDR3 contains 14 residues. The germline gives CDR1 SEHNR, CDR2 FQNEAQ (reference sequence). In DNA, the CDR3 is TGTGCCAGCACCCCGGGGGGTATGAGGAGTGAAGCTTTCTTT. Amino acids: CASTPGGMRSEAFF.

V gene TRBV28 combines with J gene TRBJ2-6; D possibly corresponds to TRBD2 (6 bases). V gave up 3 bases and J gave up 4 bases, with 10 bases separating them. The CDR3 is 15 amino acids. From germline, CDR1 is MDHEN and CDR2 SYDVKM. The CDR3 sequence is CASSFGGTGANVLTF. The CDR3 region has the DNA TGTGCCAGCAGTTTTGGGGGGACCGGGGCCAACGTCCTGACTTTC.

CDR3 protein: CASSSPSRQGGYTF. The CDR3 DNA sequence: TGTGCCAGCAGTTCCCCGTCCCGACAGGGCGGCTACACCTTC. V gene TRBV6-5 combines with J gene TRBJ1-2; 7 bases fit TRBD1. Germline loops: CDR1 MNHEY, CDR2 SVGAGI. The V and J ends lost 4 bases and 8 bases, in that order; junction bases with no gene match: 10. The CDR3 sequence is 14 residues long.

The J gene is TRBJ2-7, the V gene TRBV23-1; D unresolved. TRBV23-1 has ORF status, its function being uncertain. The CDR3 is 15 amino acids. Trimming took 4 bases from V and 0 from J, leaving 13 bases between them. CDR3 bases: TGCGCCAGCAGTCTCACAGTGAAAAACTCCTACGAGCAGTACTTC. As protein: CASSLTVKNSYEQYF.

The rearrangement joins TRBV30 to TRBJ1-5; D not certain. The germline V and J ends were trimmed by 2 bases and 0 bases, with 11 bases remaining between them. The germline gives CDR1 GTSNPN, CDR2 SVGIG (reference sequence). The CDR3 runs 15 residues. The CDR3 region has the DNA TGTGCCTGGAGTCCCCTCGGGTTTAGCAATCAGCCCCAGCATTTT. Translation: CAWSPLGFSNQPQHF. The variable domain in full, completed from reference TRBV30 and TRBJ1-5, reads SQTIHQWPATLVQPVGSPLSLECTVEGTSNPNLYWYRQAAGRGLQLLFYSVGIGQISSEVPQNLSASRPQDRQFILSSKKLLLSDSGFYLCAWSPLGFSNQPQHFGDGTRLSIL.

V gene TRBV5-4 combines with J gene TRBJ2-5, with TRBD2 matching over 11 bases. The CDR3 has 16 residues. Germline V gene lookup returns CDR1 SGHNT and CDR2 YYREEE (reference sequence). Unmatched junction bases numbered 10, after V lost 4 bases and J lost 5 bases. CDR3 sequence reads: CASSPTSGARGETQYF. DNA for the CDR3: TGTGCCAGCAGCCCGACTAGCGGGGCGCGGGGGGAGACCCAGTACTTC.

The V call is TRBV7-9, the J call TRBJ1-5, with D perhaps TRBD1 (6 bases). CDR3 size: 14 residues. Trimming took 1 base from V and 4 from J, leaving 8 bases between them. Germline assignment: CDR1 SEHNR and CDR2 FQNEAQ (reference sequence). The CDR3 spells CASSLEGGNQPQHF. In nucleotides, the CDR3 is TGTGCCAGCAGCTTAGAGGGGGGGAATCAGCCCCAGCATTTT.

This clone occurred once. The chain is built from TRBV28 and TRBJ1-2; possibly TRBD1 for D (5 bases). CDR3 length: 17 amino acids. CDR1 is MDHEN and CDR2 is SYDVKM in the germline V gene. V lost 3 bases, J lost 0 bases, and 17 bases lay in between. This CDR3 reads CASSFHPGGIANYGYTF. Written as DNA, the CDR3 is TGTGCCAGCAGTTTCCATCCCGGGGGAATAGCTAACTATGGCTACACCTTC.

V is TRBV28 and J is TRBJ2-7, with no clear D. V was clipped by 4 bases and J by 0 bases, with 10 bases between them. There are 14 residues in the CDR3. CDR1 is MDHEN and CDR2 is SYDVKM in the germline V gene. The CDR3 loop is CASSSPGSSYEQYF. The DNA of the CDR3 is TGTGCCAGCAGTTCGCCAGGCAGCTCCTACGAGCAGTACTTC.

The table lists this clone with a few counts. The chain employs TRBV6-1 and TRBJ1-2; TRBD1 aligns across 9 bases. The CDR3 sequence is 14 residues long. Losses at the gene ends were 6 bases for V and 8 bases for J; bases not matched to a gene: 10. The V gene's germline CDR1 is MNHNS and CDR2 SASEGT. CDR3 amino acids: CASRPDRGRGGYTF. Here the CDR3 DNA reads TGTGCCAGCAGACCGGACAGGGGCAGAGGAGGCTACACCTTC.

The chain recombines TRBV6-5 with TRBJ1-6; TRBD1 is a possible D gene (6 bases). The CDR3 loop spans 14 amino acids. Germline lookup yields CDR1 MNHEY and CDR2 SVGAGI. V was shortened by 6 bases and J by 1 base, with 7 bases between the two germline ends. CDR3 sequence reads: CASRQGSYNSPLHF. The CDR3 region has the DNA TGTGCCAGCAGGCAGGGGTCCTATAATTCACCCCTCCACTTT.

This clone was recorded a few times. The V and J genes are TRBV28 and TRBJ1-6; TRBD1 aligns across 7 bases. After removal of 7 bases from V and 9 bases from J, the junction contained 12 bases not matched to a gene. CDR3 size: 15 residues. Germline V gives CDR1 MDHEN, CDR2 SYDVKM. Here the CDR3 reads CASTKLDRLSSPLHF. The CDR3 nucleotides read TGTGCCAGCACGAAGCTGGACAGGTTGAGTTCACCCCTCCACTTT.

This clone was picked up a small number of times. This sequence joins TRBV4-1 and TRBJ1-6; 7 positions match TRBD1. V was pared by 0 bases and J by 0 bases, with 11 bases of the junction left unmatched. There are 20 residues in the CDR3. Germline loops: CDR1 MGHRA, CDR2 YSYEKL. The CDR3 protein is CASSQERQGGGGSYNSPLHF. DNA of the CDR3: TGCGCCAGCAGCCAAGAGCGCCAGGGGGGCGGTGGCTCCTATAATTCACCCCTCCACTTT.

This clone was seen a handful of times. CDR3 sequence: CASSPLDRVGTEAFF. The DNA of the CDR3 is TGTGCCAGCTCACCACTAGACAGGGTGGGGACTGAAGCTTTCTTT. The chain joins TRBV18 to TRBJ1-1; TRBD1 matches 7 bases. CDR1 KGHSH and CDR2 LQKENI come from the germline V gene. The CDR3 consists of 15 residues. Trimming removed 1 base from V and 5 bases from J; junction bases left unmatched: 7.

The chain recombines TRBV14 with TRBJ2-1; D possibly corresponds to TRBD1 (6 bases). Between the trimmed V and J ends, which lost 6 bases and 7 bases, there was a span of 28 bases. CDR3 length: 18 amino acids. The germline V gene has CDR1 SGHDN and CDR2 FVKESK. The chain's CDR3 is CASSLNPPTGHIYNEQFF. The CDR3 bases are TGTGCCAGCAGTCTTAATCCCCCGACAGGCCACATTTATAATGAGCAGTTCTTC.

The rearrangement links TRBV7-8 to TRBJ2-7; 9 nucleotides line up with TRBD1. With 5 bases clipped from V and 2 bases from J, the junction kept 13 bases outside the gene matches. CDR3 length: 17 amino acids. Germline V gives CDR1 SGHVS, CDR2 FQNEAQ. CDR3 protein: CASSLRPGTGMAYEQYF. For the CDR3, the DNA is TGTGCCAGCAGCCTCCGTCCCGGGACAGGGATGGCCTACGAGCAGTACTTC.

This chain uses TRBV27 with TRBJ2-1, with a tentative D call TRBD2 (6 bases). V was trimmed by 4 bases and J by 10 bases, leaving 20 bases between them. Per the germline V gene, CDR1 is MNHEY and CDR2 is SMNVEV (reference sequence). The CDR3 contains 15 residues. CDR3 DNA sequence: TGTGCCAGCAGTTCAAACCTGGGACTGACCGGGGAGCAGTTCTTC. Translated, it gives CASSSNLGLTGEQFF.

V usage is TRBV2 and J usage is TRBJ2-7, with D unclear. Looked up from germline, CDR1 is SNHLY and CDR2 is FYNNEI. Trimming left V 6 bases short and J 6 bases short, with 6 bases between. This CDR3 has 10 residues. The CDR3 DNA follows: TGTGCCAGCAGGGCCCGCGAGCAGTACTTC. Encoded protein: CASRAREQYF.

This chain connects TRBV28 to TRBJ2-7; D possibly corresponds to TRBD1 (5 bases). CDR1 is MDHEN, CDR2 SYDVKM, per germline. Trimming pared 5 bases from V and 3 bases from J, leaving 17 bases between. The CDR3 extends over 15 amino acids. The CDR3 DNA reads TGTGCCAGCAGTCCGCCACAGGAGTGGGGCTACGAGCAGTACTTC. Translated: CASSPPQEWGYEQYF. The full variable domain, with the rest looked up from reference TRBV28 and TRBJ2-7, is DVKVTQSSRYLVKRTGEKVFLECVQDMDHENMFWYRQDPGLGLRLIYFSYDVKMKEKGDIPEGYSVSREKKERFSLILESASTNQTSMYLCASSPPQEWGYEQYFGPGTRLTVT.

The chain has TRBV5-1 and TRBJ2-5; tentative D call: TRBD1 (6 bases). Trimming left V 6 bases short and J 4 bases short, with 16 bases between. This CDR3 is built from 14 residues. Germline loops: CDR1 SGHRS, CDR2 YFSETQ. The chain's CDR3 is CASMLQGRGETQYF. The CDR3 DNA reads TGCGCCAGCATGCTACAGGGACGGGGAGAGACCCAGTACTTC.